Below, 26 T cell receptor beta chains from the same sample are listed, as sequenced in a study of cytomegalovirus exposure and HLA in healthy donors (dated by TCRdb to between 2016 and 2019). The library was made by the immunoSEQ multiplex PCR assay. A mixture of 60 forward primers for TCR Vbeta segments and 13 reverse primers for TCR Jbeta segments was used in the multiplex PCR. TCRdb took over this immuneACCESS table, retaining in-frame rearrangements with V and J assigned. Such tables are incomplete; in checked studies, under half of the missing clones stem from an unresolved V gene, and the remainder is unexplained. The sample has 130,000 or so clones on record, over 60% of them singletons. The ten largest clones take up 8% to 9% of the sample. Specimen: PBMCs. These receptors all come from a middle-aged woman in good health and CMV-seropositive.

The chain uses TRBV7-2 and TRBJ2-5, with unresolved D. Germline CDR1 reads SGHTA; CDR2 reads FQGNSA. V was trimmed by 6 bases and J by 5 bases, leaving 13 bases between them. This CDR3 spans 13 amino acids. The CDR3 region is CASRLRLWETQYF. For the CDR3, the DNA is TGTGCCAGCAGGCTCAGGCTCTGGGAGACCCAGTACTTC.

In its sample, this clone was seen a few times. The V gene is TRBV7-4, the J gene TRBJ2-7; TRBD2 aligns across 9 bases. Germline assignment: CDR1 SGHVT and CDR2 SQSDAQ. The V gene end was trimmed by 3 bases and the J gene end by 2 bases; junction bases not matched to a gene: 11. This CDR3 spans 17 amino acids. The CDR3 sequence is CASSLGWLAGTTYEQYF. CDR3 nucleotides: TGTGCCAGCAGCTTGGGGTGGCTAGCGGGGACAACCTACGAGCAGTACTTC.

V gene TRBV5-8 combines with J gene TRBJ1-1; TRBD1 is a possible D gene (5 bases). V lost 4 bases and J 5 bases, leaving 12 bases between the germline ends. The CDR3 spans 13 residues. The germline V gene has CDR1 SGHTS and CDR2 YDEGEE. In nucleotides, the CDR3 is TGTGCCAGCAGCCCGCCGGGGGGGACTGAAGCTTTCTTT. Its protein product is CASSPPGGTEAFF. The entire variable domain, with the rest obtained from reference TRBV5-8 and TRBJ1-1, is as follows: EAGVTQSPTHLIKTRGQQATLRCSPISGHTSVYWYQQALGLGLQFLLWYDEGEERNRGNFPPRFSGRQFPNYSSELNVNALELEDSALYLCASSPPGGTEAFFGQGTRLTVV.

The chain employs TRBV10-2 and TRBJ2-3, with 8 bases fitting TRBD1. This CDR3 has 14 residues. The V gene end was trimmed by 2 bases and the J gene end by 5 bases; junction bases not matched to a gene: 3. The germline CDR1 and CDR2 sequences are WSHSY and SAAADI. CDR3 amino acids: CASSEITGGDTQYF. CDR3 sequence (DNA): TGCGCCAGCAGTGAGATAACAGGGGGAGATACGCAGTATTTT.

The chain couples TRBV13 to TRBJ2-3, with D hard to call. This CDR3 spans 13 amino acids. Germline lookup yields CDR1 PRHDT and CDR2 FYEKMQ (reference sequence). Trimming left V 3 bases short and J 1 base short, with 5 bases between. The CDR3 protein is CASSFGGTDTQYF. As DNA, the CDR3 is TGTGCCAGCAGCTTTGGAGGCACAGATACGCAGTATTTT.

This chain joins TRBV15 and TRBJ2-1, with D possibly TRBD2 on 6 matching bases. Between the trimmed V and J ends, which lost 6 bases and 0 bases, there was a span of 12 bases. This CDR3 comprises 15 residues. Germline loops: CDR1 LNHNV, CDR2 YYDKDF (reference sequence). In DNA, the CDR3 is TGTGCCACCAGAAAGGGACTCAGCTCCTACAATGAGCAGTTCTTC. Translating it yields CATRKGLSSYNEQFF.

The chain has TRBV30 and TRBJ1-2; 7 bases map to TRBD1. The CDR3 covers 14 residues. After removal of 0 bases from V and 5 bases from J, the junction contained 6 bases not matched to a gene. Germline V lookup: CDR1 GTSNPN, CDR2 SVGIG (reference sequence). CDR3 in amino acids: CAWSVASGGYGYTF. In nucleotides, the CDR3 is TGTGCCTGGAGTGTAGCGTCAGGGGGGTATGGCTACACCTTC.

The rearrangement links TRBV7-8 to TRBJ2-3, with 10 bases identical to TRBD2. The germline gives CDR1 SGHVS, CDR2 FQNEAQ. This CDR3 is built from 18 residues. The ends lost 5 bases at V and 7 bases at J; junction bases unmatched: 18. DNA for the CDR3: TGTGCCAGCAGCCTGAGAGGAGCGGGAGGGTTGGTCCCTAATACGCAGTATTTT. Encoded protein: CASSLRGAGGLVPNTQYF.

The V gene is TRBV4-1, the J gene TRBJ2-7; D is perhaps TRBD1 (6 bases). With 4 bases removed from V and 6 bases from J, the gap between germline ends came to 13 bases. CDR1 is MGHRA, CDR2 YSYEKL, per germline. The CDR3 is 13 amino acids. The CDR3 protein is CASSPDRRFEQYF. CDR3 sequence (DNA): TGCGCCAGCAGCCCAGACAGGAGGTTCGAGCAGTACTTC.

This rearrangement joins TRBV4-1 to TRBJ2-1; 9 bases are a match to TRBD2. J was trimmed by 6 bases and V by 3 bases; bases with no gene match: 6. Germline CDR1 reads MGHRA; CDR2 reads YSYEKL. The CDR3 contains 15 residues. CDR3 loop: CASSHAGTSPNEQFF. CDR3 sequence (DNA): TGCGCCAGCAGCCACGCCGGGACTAGCCCCAATGAGCAGTTCTTC.

CDR3 region: CASSLALDRGRGYTF. The CDR3 nucleotides read TGTGCCAGCAGCTTAGCCCTTGACAGGGGCCGTGGCTACACCTTC. This sequence joins TRBV7-9 and TRBJ1-2; 8 bases map to TRBD1. The length of the CDR3 is 15 residues. V gave up 0 bases and J gave up 7 bases; unmatched junction bases: 7. Per germline, CDR1 SEHNR and CDR2 FQNEAQ (reference sequence).

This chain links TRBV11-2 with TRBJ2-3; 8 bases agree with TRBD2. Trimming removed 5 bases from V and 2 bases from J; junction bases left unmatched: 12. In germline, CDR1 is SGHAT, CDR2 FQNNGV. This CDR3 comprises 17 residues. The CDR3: CASSLRGGLAITDTQYF. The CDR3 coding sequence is TGTGCCAGCAGCCTAAGAGGAGGACTAGCTATCACAGATACGCAGTATTTT.

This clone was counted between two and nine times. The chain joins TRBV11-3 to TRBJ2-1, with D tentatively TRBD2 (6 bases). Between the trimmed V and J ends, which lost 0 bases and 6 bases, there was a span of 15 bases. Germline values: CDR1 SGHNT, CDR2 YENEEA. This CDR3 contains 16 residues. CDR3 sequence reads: CASSLEERAPVNEQFF. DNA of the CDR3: TGTGCCAGCAGCTTAGAAGAGCGGGCGCCGGTCAATGAGCAGTTCTTC.

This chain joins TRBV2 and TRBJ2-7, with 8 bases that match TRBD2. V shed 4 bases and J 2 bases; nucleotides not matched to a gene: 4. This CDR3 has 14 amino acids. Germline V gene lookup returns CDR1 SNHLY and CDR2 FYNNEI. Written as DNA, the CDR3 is TGTGCCAGCAGTGCTCTAGCGGGCCCCTACGAGCAGTACTTC. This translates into CASSALAGPYEQYF.

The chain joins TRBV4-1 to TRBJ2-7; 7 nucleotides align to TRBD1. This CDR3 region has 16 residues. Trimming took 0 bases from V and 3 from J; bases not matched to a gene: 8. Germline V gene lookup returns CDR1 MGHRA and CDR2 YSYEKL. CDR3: CASSQDAGTVGYEQYF. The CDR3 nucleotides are TGCGCCAGCAGCCAAGACGCCGGGACAGTCGGCTACGAGCAGTACTTC.

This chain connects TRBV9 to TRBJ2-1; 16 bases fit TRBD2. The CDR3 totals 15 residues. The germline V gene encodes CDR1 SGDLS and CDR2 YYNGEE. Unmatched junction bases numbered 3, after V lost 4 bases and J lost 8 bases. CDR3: CASSTGTSGGDEQFF. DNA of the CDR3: TGTGCCAGCAGCACTGGGACTAGCGGGGGGGATGAGCAGTTCTTC.

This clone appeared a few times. The DNA of the CDR3 is TGTGCCAGCGGACTTTTTAGCCATGAGCAGTTCTTC. Protein product: CASGLFSHEQFF. The gene calls are TRBV28 and TRBJ2-1; possibly TRBD2 for D (5 bases). The CDR3 spans 12 residues. Trimming took 8 bases from V and 8 from J, leaving 13 bases between them. Germline V gives CDR1 MDHEN, CDR2 SYDVKM. The variable domain in full, with the rest retrieved from reference TRBV28 and TRBJ2-1, is DVKVTQSSRYLVKRTGEKVFLECVQDMDHENMFWYRQDPGLGLRLIYFSYDVKMKEKGDIPEGYSVSREKKERFSLILESASTNQTSMYLCASGLFSHEQFFGPGTRLTVL.

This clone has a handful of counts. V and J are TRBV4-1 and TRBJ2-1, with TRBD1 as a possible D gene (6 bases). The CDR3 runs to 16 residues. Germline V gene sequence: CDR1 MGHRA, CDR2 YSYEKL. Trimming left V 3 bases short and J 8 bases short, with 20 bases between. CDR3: CASSQDSEGPQYEQFF. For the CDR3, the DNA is TGCGCCAGCAGCCAGGACAGCGAAGGGCCTCAATATGAGCAGTTCTTC.

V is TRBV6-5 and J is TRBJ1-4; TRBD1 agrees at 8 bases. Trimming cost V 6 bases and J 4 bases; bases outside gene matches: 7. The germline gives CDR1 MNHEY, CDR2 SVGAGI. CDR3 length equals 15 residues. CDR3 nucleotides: TGTGCCAGCAGCCCATCAGGGGGCGATAATGAAAAACTGTTTTTT. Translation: CASSPSGGDNEKLFF.

CDR3 DNA: TGTGCCAGCAGTTTCAGGGGAGGGGAAATGAGTGGCTACACCTTC. This codes for CASSFRGGEMSGYTF. The chain couples TRBV6-6 to TRBJ1-2; D may be TRBD1 (6 bases). Germline CDR1 is MNHNY and CDR2 is SVGAGI (reference sequence). V was pared by 4 bases and J by 7 bases, with 19 bases between. The CDR3 length is 15 residues.

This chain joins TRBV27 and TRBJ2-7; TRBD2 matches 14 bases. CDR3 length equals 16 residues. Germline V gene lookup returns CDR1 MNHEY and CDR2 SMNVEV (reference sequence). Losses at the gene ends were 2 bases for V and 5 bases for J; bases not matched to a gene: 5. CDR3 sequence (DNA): TGTGCCAGCAGTTTAGGGGGACTAGCGGGAGTCAACGAGCAGTACTTC. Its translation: CASSLGGLAGVNEQYF.

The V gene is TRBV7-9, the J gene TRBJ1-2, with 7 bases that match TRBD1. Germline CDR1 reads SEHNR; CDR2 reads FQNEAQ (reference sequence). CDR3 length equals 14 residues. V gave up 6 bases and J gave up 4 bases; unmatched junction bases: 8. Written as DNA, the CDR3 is TGTGCCAGCAGATTCCAGGGGGACGGCTATGGCTACACCTTC. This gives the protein CASRFQGDGYGYTF. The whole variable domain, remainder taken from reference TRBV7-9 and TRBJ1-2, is DTGVSQNPRHKITKRGQNVTFRCDPISEHNRLYWYRQTLGQGPEFLTYFQNEAQLEKSRLLSDRFSAERPKGSFSTLEIQRTEQGDSAMYLCASRFQGDGYGYTFGSGTRLTVV.

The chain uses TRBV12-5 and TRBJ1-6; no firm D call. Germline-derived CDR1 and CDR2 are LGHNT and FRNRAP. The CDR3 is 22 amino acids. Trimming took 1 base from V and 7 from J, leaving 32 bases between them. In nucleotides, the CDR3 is TGTGCTAGTGGTTTGGGGAGGTTATCCGGGGTGTCGTTCACCCGACAAAATTCACCCCTCCACTTT. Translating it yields CASGLGRLSGVSFTRQNSPLHF.

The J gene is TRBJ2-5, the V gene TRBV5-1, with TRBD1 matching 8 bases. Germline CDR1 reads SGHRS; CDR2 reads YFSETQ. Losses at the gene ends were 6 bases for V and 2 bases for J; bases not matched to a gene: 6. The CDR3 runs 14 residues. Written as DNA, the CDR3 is TGCGCCAGCAAAGGACAGGGTCCACAAGAGACCCAGTACTTC. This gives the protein CASKGQGPQETQYF.

CDR3 sequence: CASSRTGATNEKLFF. In DNA form, the CDR3 reads TGTGCCAGCAGTCGGACAGGTGCAACTAATGAAAAACTGTTTTTT. The chain combines TRBV28 with TRBJ1-4; TRBD1 matches 7 bases. Looked up from germline, CDR1 is MDHEN and CDR2 is SYDVKM. The J segment lost 0 bases and the V segment lost 5 bases, leaving 3 bases of the junction unmatched. CDR3 length: 15 amino acids.

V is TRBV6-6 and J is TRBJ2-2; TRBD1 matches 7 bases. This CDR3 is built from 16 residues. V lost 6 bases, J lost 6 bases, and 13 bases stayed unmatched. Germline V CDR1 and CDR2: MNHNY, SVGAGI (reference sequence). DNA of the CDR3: TGTGCCAGCAGGCCCCCGGGACAGACCACAGCCGGGGAGCTGTTTTTT. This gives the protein CASRPPGQTTAGELFF.